This TCR beta chain was profiled in a study of regulatory T cells in long-lasting Graves disease (dated by TCRdb to about 2021). As for the study more broadly: Newly diagnosed Graves' disease patients had taken antithyroid drugs for less than 3 months. The study was conducted in China and was registered as a clinical trial. Patients with persistent Graves' disease were compared with patients with newly diagnosed Graves' disease using TCR sequencing and RNA sequencing of peripheral blood. A total of some 33 samples were covered by TCR sequencing, comprising around 13 persistent and about 20 newly diagnosed Graves' disease patients. What the study reported, not specific to this receptor: Sequencing and analysis were restricted to the TCR beta chain. The study examined only peripheral blood because the primary lesion, thyroid tissue, could not be accessed. TRBV28, TRBJ1-2 and TRBJ2-5 were preferentially used in persistent disease, while TRBV20-1 and TRBJ2-1 were favored in newly diagnosed disease. Lower TCR Shannon entropy and fewer highly expanded clones were observed in persistent Graves' disease patients than in newly diagnosed patients, which suggested clonal expansion. The small sample size was acknowledged by the authors as a limitation that may reduce accuracy. More public clonotypes were shared among persistent patients (over 2,500) than among newly diagnosed patients (966).

The library came from multiplex PCR. TCRdb lists the instrument as Illumina HiSeq 4000. iRepertoire HTBI primers and Arm-PCR amplification of CDR3 regions were used to construct TCR beta libraries. Before sequencing, the PCR products underwent gel purification. The paper's processing steps were these. Gene usage analysis of CDR3 amino acid clonotypes relied on the approximately 60 TRBV and more than twelve TRBJ segments identified across samples. COPE and FqMerger were used to merge the filtered high-quality paired reads into contigs. BLAST was used to align contigs to IMGT TRBV, TRBD and TRBJ reference genes, and CDR3 was defined according to IMGT. Any clonotype with a frequency above 0.1% was counted as a highly expanded clone. Shannon entropy was used to measure repertoire diversity, and the Gini coefficient was used to measure V-J evenness. Public clonotypes were defined as clonotypes shared by more than one individual. TCRdb's own reprocessing of the public reads used fastp at Q25 and MiXCR and kept productive beta chains. Identical CDR3 protein sequences are pooled into one entry, listed with their most common genes and DNA. TCRdb's processing, not the authors', yielded these V and J calls. In all, the sample holds more than 350,000 distinct CDR3 sequences, and under 15% of those were seen once. The ten biggest clones cover 16% of the sample.

The sample's time point, from its label and the paper: newly diagnosed GD, antithyroid drugs for less than 3 months. For both TCR sequencing and RNA sequencing, RNA was extracted from PBMCs using TRIzol. Graves' disease was diagnosed according to American Thyroid Association guidelines. The patients came from an endocrinology department in Xi'an, China. Each patient gave around 9 milliliters of peripheral blood, collected in an EDTA anticoagulant tube. PBMCs were isolated by Ficoll Paque Plus density gradient separation without further T cell sorting. RNA quality was checked with an Agilent 2100 Bioanalyzer and agarose gel, and concentration with a NanoDrop 2000. CDR1 MDHEN and CDR2 SYDVKM were looked up in the germline V gene. The CDR3 spans 15 residues, from the cysteine through the phenylalanine. This entry keeps only the CDR3 DNA: 45 bases, framed from base 1. The trim is 2 bases for V and 5 bases for J, with a gap of 16 bases between the germline ends.

In its sample, this clonotype was seen a few times. Which antigen it targets is not known. Base qualities are not provided; no much larger clone lies one nucleotide away. The same data also contributed to another study, on T cells in Graves' hyperthyroidism and ophthalmopathy. The second paper states: Graves' hyperthyroidism was defined as stable when no progression to ophthalmopathy occurred over 18 months of follow-up. Hyperthyroidism patients were newly diagnosed, with disease duration under 2 months, and aged 18 to 65 years. The study excluded patients with uncontrolled infections, other autoimmune diseases, pregnancy or lactation. Clinical symptoms, serum thyroxine and TRAb, thyroid ultrasound, and orbital computed tomography formed the basis for the diagnoses. A first-round RT-PCR of the TCR CDR3 used the HTBI primer set with the Qiagen OneStep RT-PCR kit. Most expanded thyroid clonotypes (frequency above 0.001) were also detected in blood, a finding suggesting that blood repertoires may reflect thyroid immune responses. Ophthalmopathy was separated from stable hyperthyroidism by a 13 V-J signature model, with about 88% sensitivity and around 81% specificity obtained in cross-validation and 80%/75% obtained in testing. In validation, progression to ophthalmopathy was predicted by the model with almost 71% sensitivity and approximately 78% specificity, a median of about 6.4 months before onset. To identify TCR V-J signatures that set the groups apart, the researchers used a discovery cohort of more than 95 patients, made up of around 42 with Graves' ophthalmopathy and some 56 with stable Graves' hyperthyroidism. Prospective prediction of ophthalmopathy was tested in an independent validation cohort of fewer than 20 hyperthyroidism patients and 17 patients who later progressed to ophthalmopathy. The roughly 91 discovery patients were randomly divided into training and test sets at a 7:3 ratio. Thyroid tissue and blood T-cell repertoires from about six Graves' hyperthyroidism patients were also compared in the study. Once sampling was done, hyperthyroidism patients were given methimazole at a starting dose of 30 mg daily, whereas ophthalmopathy patients were given high-dose intravenous methylprednisolone. A second multiplex PCR round built the libraries, followed by size selection and purification. Libraries were sequenced paired-end with 100 bp reads on an Illumina HiSeq2000. SOAPnuke was used to process the raw data, throwing out any read that contained adapters or uncalled bases, had a mean Phred below 15, or lacked an exact constant-primer or identifier match. COPE v1.2.5 was used to merge high-quality paired reads, and clonotypes were defined as unique nucleotide sequences. MiTCR v1.1 was used to align clonotypes to the IMGT TRBV, TRBD and TRBJ reference segments. Only V-J combinations with frequency above 0.0001, covering 99.2% of repertoires, were analysed. A TCS score was defined as the ratio of F50 (clonal expansion) to E x V (chaos), with BLOSUM62-based TCRdist applied between CDR3 peptides within each V-J. Welch's t-statistics and random forest reduced roughly 540 V-J features to 10 to 15, which were used in a naive Bayes classifier (R e1071). Sample size was not statistically predetermined, and blinding of investigators to group allocation was not performed. TCR Vbeta CDR3 sequencing of roughly 140 peripheral blood samples (fewer than 45 ophthalmopathy, 75 hyperthyroidism and roughly 17 progressor patients) is reported in the paper.

The TCR was taken from a woman under 40 with Graves disease. Donor details come from another sample of the same person, matched by shared clones. The V gene is TRBV28 and the J gene is TRBJ2-7, and perhaps TRBD2 as D gene, on 6 matching bases. Sequencing used peripheral blood mononuclear cells (PBMCs), obtained at new diagnosis, from a patient treated with antithyroid drugs. DNA sequence: TGTGCCAGCAGTTTAGGGGGGAGCGGTCGACACGAGCAGTACTTC. Its protein reads: CASSLGGSGRHEQYF.